The 24 T cell receptor beta chains below all came from one sample that was sequenced in a study of T cell responses to AZD1222 COVID-19 vaccine (dated by TCRdb to the early 2020s). The method behind the library was the immunoSEQ multiplex PCR assay. TCRdb stores this immuneACCESS table with in-frame sequences only. Part of the clones is absent; in the studies checked, under half of the shortfall reflects unresolved V genes, and no reason is known for the rest. This sample is represented by 150,000 or so clones; more than 85% of them were singletons. The ten largest make up over 0.85% of the sample. The intended sense of this specimen's time point label: baseline before first vaccination. The treatment or condition label corresponds to: meningococcal conjugate vaccine given as trial control. The material sequenced was peripheral blood, taken on day 0 of MenACWY control vaccination. These TCRs come from an adult in good health.

This clone was seen a single time. The V gene is TRBV6-2 or TRBV6-3, the J gene TRBJ1-1, with no clear D. V was pared by 6 bases and J by 0 bases, with 11 bases between. The germline V gene has CDR1 MNHEY and CDR2 SVGEGT. The CDR3 runs 14 residues. CDR3 residues: CASSRGLLNTEAFF. CDR3 sequence (DNA): TGTGCCAGCAGCCGAGGGCTCCTGAACACTGAAGCTTTCTTT.

This clone has only one observation. This chain joins TRBV28 and TRBJ2-7, with D possibly being TRBD1 (6 bases). Germline values: CDR1 MDHEN, CDR2 SYDVKM. The CDR3 has 13 amino acids. V was pared by 5 bases and J by 7 bases, with 15 bases between. In nucleotides, the CDR3 is TGTGCCAGCAGTGCTACAGGGTTGGAGGAGCAGTACTTC. Translation gives CASSATGLEEQYF.

V gene TRBV7-9 combines with J gene TRBJ2-7; 9 nucleotides match TRBD2. Germline-derived CDR1 and CDR2 are SEHNR and FQNEAQ (reference sequence). V lost 2 bases and J lost 4; bases outside the gene matches: 6. CDR3 length: 15 amino acids. The CDR3 region is CASSLIAGALYEQYF. The CDR3 DNA reads TGTGCCAGCAGCTTAATAGCGGGAGCCCTTTACGAGCAGTACTTC.

The rearrangement joins TRBV9 to TRBJ1-3; D is possibly TRBD1 (6 bases). Germline V gene sequence: CDR1 SGDLS, CDR2 YYNGEE. The CDR3 sequence is 15 residues long. Trimming left V 1 base short and J 4 bases short, with 12 bases between. CDR3 protein: CASSVSGTLGNTIYF. In nucleotides, the CDR3 is TGTGCCAGCAGCGTAAGTGGGACACTAGGAAACACCATATATTTT.

V and J are TRBV18 and TRBJ1-1, with unresolved D. This CDR3 comprises 13 residues. V shed 3 bases and J shed 6 bases, with 11 bases lying between them. Looked up from germline, CDR1 is KGHSH and CDR2 is LQKENI. The CDR3, as DNA: TGTGCCAGCTCACCGAAAGTTAGTGCTGAAGCTTTCTTT. This codes for CASSPKVSAEAFF.

This clone came up a few times. The chain is built from TRBV4-3 and TRBJ2-7; D remains unclear. The germline gives CDR1 LGHNA, CDR2 YSLEER. Trimming took 0 bases from V and 5 from J, leaving 11 bases between them. This CDR3 spans 14 amino acids. CDR3 amino acids: CASSQDVRVDEQYF. CDR3 nucleotides: TGCGCCAGCAGCCAAGATGTCCGGGTTGACGAGCAGTACTTC.

The chain links TRBV4-1 to TRBJ1-1; D is possibly TRBD1 (5 bases). Trimming cost V 4 bases and J 5 bases, with 11 bases left between them. The CDR3 sequence is 13 residues long. In germline, CDR1 is MGHRA, CDR2 YSYEKL. CDR3 sequence reads: CASSPSGGTEAFF. CDR3 DNA: TGCGCCAGCAGCCCCTCGGGGGGGACTGAAGCTTTCTTT.

The chain employs TRBV4-2 and TRBJ2-4; the match to TRBD2 covers 10 bases. The germline V gene has CDR1 LGHNA and CDR2 YNFKEQ. J lost 1 base, V lost 0 bases, and 0 bases had no gene match. CDR3 length equals 16 residues. CDR3 in DNA: TGTGCCAGCAGCCAAGAACTAGCGGGGGCCAAAAACATTCAGTACTTC. It yields the protein CASSQELAGAKNIQYF.

This rearrangement joins TRBV6-2 or TRBV6-3 to TRBJ1-2; TRBD1 agrees at 9 bases. V trimming: 0 bases; J trimming: 2 bases; junction bases outside the gene matches: 10. The CDR3 runs to 18 residues. Germline assignment: CDR1 MNHEY and CDR2 SVGEGT. The CDR3 here is CASSYSFFDRGNNYGYTF. The CDR3, as DNA: TGTGCCAGCAGTTACTCCTTTTTCGACAGGGGGAACAACTATGGCTACACCTTC.

The chain couples TRBV2 to TRBJ2-7, with unresolved D. Germline V gene data show CDR1 as SNHLY and CDR2 as FYNNEI. V lost 6 bases to trimming and J lost 2 bases, with 11 bases between them. The CDR3 sequence is 13 residues long. This CDR3 is CASRVQTTYEQYF. The CDR3 region has the DNA TGTGCCAGCAGGGTCCAAACTACCTACGAGCAGTACTTC.

This clone was recorded once. The chain employs TRBV4-1 and TRBJ2-7, with no clear D. The CDR3 loop spans 15 amino acids. Germline V lookup: CDR1 MGHRA, CDR2 YSYEKL. V was pared by 0 bases and J by 3 bases, with 12 bases between. In nucleotides, the CDR3 is TGCGCCAGCAGCCAAGAAAGGGCCCCCAGCTACGAGCAGTACTTC. It translates to CASSQERAPSYEQYF.

The rearrangement links TRBV19 to TRBJ1-5; D is ambiguous. CDR1 and CDR2 (germline): LNHDA, SQIVND (reference sequence). V was clipped by 6 bases and J by 3 bases, with 9 bases between them. This CDR3 spans 13 amino acids. Here the CDR3 reads CASSPVYNQPQHF. The DNA of the CDR3 is TGTGCCAGTAGCCCTGTTTACAATCAGCCCCAGCATTTT. Filled out from reference TRBV19 and TRBJ1-5, the complete variable domain reads DGGITQSPKYLFRKEGQNVTLSCEQNLNHDAMYWYRQDPGQGLRLIYYSQIVNDFQKGDIAEGYSVSREKKESFPLTVTSAQKNPTAFYLCASSPVYNQPQHFGDGTRLSIL.

This clone came up once. The rearrangement joins TRBV9 to TRBJ1-1; D remains ambiguous. Germline V gives CDR1 SGDLS, CDR2 YYNGEE. The V gene lost 0 bases and the J gene lost 1 base, with 7 bases spanning the gap. The CDR3 totals 14 residues. The CDR3 DNA is TGTGCCAGCAGCGTAGAAGAGAAGAACACTGAAGCTTTCTTT. Protein product: CASSVEEKNTEAFF.

The V and J genes are TRBV5-6 and TRBJ2-5; D is possibly TRBD1 (5 bases). CDR1 and CDR2 (germline): SGHDT, YYEEEE. Deletions cut 1 base from V and 4 bases from J, with 8 bases between. This CDR3 has 13 residues. The CDR3 sequence is CASSLWQGETQYF. DNA for the CDR3: TGTGCCAGCAGCTTGTGGCAGGGAGAGACCCAGTACTTC. Looking up the rest from reference TRBV5-6 and TRBJ2-5 gives the full variable domain: DAGVTQSPTHLIKTRGQQVTLRCSPKSGHDTVSWYQQALGQGPQFIFQYYEEEERQRGNFPDRFSGHQFPNYSSELNVNALLLGDSALYLCASSLWQGETQYFGPGTRLLVL.

The chain combines TRBV2 with TRBJ1-2; 7 bases align to TRBD1. The CDR3 covers 13 residues. From germline, CDR1 is SNHLY and CDR2 FYNNEI. Trimming took 10 bases from V and 1 from J; bases not matched to a gene: 6. The CDR3 loop is CATHRDSNYGYTF. CDR3 in DNA: TGTGCCACTCACCGGGACAGTAACTATGGCTACACCTTC.

The V gene is TRBV5-4, the J gene TRBJ1-2, with TRBD1 matching 10 bases. Germline V gives CDR1 SGHNT, CDR2 YYREEE (reference sequence). CDR3 length: 16 residues. The V and J ends lost 2 bases and 8 bases, in that order; junction bases with no gene match: 12. As DNA, the CDR3 is TGTGCCAGCAGCTTCTCGACAGGGGGCTTACAGGGGGGCTACACCTTC. Translation: CASSFSTGGLQGGYTF.

The V gene is TRBV9, the J gene TRBJ1-1, with D hard to call. Germline V CDR1 and CDR2: SGDLS, YYNGEE. The CDR3 extends over 14 amino acids. Trimming took 0 bases from V and 0 from J, leaving 6 bases between them. CDR3: CASSVVALNTEAFF. The CDR3 DNA is TGTGCCAGCAGCGTAGTGGCCTTGAACACTGAAGCTTTCTTT.

This clone was seen only once. The V and J genes are TRBV27 and TRBJ1-4; TRBD1 aligns across 9 bases. Trimming took 5 bases from V and 8 from J; bases not matched to a gene: 9. Germline assignment: CDR1 MNHEY and CDR2 SMNVEV (reference sequence). The CDR3 is made up of 15 amino acids. CDR3: CASSDPGQGKEKLFF. CDR3 bases: TGTGCCAGCAGTGACCCGGGACAGGGAAAAGAAAAACTGTTTTTT.

This clone has a handful of counts. This chain links TRBV3-1 (or the pseudogene TRBV3-2) with TRBJ1-2, with D possibly TRBD1 on 5 matching bases. V dropped 5 bases and J dropped 1 base, with 8 bases sitting between them. This CDR3 is 13 amino acids long. Germline CDR1 is LGHDT and CDR2 is YNNKEL (reference sequence). The CDR3 DNA reads TGTGCCAGCAGCGTCGACAGTAACTATGGCTACACCTTC. Translation gives CASSVDSNYGYTF.

The chain combines TRBV3-1 (or the pseudogene TRBV3-2) with TRBJ1-2; D is unclear. CDR1 is LGHDT and CDR2 is YNNKEL in the germline V gene (reference sequence). The CDR3 consists of 11 residues. V lost 6 bases and J 4 bases, leaving 6 bases between the germline ends. CDR3 region: CASRGGYGYTF. The CDR3 bases are TGTGCCAGCAGAGGCGGCTATGGCTACACCTTC.

The chain couples TRBV9 to TRBJ1-1; perhaps TRBD1 as D (6 bases). V dropped 4 bases and J dropped 1 base, with 14 bases sitting between them. The CDR3 extends over 15 amino acids. CDR1 is SGDLS, CDR2 YYNGEE, per germline. For the CDR3, the DNA is TGTGCCAGCAGCCCAGAGGGGGTGGCGAACACTGAAGCTTTCTTT. The encoded protein is CASSPEGVANTEAFF.

This rearrangement joins TRBV6-5 to TRBJ2-7, with D maybe TRBD1 (5 bases). This CDR3 has 13 residues. V dropped 6 bases and J dropped 1 base, with 10 bases sitting between them. Germline CDR1 is MNHEY and CDR2 is SVGAGI. The CDR3 nucleotides are TGTGCCAGCAGAAGAGGACAATCCTACGAGCAGTACTTC. Translating gives CASRRGQSYEQYF.

This rearrangement joins TRBV10-3 to TRBJ1-4; no firm D call. V lost 4 bases and J lost 0, with 6 bases in between. Germline CDR1 is ENHRY and CDR2 is SYGVKD. The length of the CDR3 is 14 residues. CDR3 sequence (DNA): TGTGCCATCAGTGGTCAAGCAACTAATGAAAAACTGTTTTTT. Its translation is CAISGQATNEKLFF.

The chain couples TRBV4-3 to TRBJ1-2; D uncertain. This CDR3 comprises 14 residues. The V end lost 4 bases, the J end lost 4 bases, and 13 bases lay between the germline ends. CDR1 and CDR2 from the germline V gene are LGHNA and YSLEER. CDR3 in DNA: TGCGCCAGCAGCCTTAGATCGGAGACCTATGGCTACACCTTC. It translates to CASSLRSETYGYTF.